This T cell receptor (beta chain) appears in the sequencing data of a study of blood T cell repertoires in COVID-19 (dated by TCRdb to 2020 to 2022). With respect to the entire study: The collaborator samples originated in the United States, Italy and Spain and spanned the acute and convalescent phases of COVID-19. Samples came from the ongoing ImmuneRACE study (first 160 participants) plus 1,254 subjects from 6 global collaborators. Where available, HLA class I and class II types were obtained from metadata supplied by the sample provider rather than from assay-based typing. The prospective study material was composed of cDNA or gDNA derived from T cells, B-cell-depleted T cells, or PBMCs. A de-identified subject ID, COVID-19 status, age in years and sex were almost always included in the sample metadata. The dataset comprised deeply sampled blood TCRbeta repertoires from subjects exposed to, actively infected with, or recovered from COVID-19. The repertoires were released in a freely available public database intended as a resource for research on the immune response to SARS-CoV-2. Broader findings and caveats from the paper: The quantity of clinical and demographic metadata differed by source and by participant and was supplied without curation.

TCRbeta CDR3 regions were amplified from genomic DNA using the immunoSEQ Assay, a bias-controlled multiplex PCR. The original methods were these. Within the assay, amplification of reference gene primers was used to estimate how many nucleated cells each sample contained. Sequence reads were collapsed and filtered to measure the absolute abundance of every unique TCRbeta CDR3 rearrangement. For each sample, productive Simpson clonality was calculated as the square root of Simpson's diversity index across productive rearrangements. As stored in TCRdb, this immuneACCESS dataset retains in-frame rearrangements with V and J assigned. A fraction of the clones does not appear; measured against another copy, unresolved V genes explain less than half of the discrepancy, and the remainder lacks a known reason. For V, J and clone size, that table is used; D and trimming come from the DNA. Counted in this sample were about 300,000 clones; 90% of them appeared once. The ten largest make up roughly 4.3% of the sample.

Participants in the prospective study were enrolled through a virtual design, were aged roughly 18 to 100 years, and lived in approximately 25 United States geographic areas. Cohort assignment in the prospective study relied on participant-reported clinical history from a screening survey and a study questionnaire. In the prospective study, whole blood, serum and a nasopharyngeal or oropharyngeal swab were collected from each participant by mobile phlebotomists. Participants in the prospective study had the option to provide additional blood draws and questionnaires over an approximately two-month period. Blood samples from the prospective study were shipped frozen or at room temperature prior to DNA extraction. Points on this clone: Its binding antigen is unknown. Base qualities are not at hand, and no much larger clone is one base apart.

The CDR3 has 16 amino acids, counting the end cysteine and phenylalanine. The DNA shown is the 48-base CDR3, in frame from base 1. The germline V and J ends show losses of 3 bases and 2 bases respectively, and no gene match explains 8 bases of the junction. Based on the germline V gene, the CDR1 and CDR2 sequences are SGDLS and YYNGEE. Sequenced material: PBMCs or T cells enriched from blood (not recorded which). The V and J segments used are TRBV9 and TRBJ1-3; the junction holds 7 bases that match TRBD1. The source is a woman younger than 30 with acute COVID-19. This receptor has the CDR3 CASSEGDRGAGNTIYF. Read as DNA, the sequence is TGTGCCAGCAGCGAGGGGGACAGAGGCGCTGGAAACACCATATATTTT.